The entry below gives a single TCR beta chain sequence along with its context. The source of the sample is a study of blood T cell repertoires in COVID-19. CDR1 is LNHDA, CDR2 SQIVND, per germline (reference sequence). This CDR3 spans 14 amino acids. V lost 5 bases and J lost 2, with 11 bases in between. Measured with immunoSEQ multiplex PCR; TCRdb has only the in-frame clones, and not every one. The sample lists approximately 120,000 clones; around 80% were seen once. The V gene is TRBV19, the J gene TRBJ2-3; D gene unclear. The sequence was collected from a woman older than 75 with active or convalescent COVID-19. The sequenced material came from peripheral blood. The CDR3 bases are TGTGCCAGTAGTCCCTGGGCCAACACAGATACGCAGTATTTT. Amino acids: CASSPWANTDTQYF.